This T cell receptor beta chain was profiled in a study of blood T cell repertoires in COVID-19. Whole-study context: Material from acute and convalescent COVID-19 was sourced from the United States, Italy and Spain. From T cells, B-cell-depleted T cells, or PBMCs came the material, which was cDNA or gDNA.

Profiling relied on immunoSEQ multiplex PCR, and the TCRdb table lists in-frame clones only, not all of them. Here the sample spans roughly 80,000 clones, almost 85% being singletons. From germline, CDR1 is SGHTA and CDR2 FQGNSA. V dropped 5 bases and J dropped 9 bases, with 14 bases sitting between them. The length of the CDR3 is 13 residues. Sequenced: peripheral blood. The TCR comes from an elderly man with acute or convalescent COVID-19. This chain joins TRBV7-2 and TRBJ1-5; D is undetermined. The chain's CDR3 is CASSQEGGGPQHF. The CDR3 nucleotides are TGTGCCAGCAGCCAGGAGGGCGGAGGGCCCCAGCATTTT. The whole variable domain, remainder taken from reference TRBV7-2 and TRBJ1-5, is GAGVSQSPSNKVTEKGKDVELRCDPISGHTALYWYRQSLGQGLEFLIYFQGNSAPDKSGLPSDRFSAERTGGSVSTLTIQRTQQEDSAVYLCASSQEGGGPQHFGDGTRLSIL.